What follows describes a single T cell receptor beta chain. This specimen comes from a study of identical twins. One entry per CDR3 protein, called by TCRdb with MiXCR from the 5' RACE reads. The sample comprises roughly 480,000 distinct CDR3 sequences, approximately 25% of which are singletons, and about 3% rests with the top ten. The V and J ends lost 3 bases and 3 bases respectively, with 14 bases between them. The CDR3 is 15 amino acids. These same data were also listed under a study on T cells expressing NK-cell markers.

The specimen sequenced was CD4+ T cells sorted from blood. The receptor's source is a woman younger than 30 in good health. The V call is TRBV12-3 or TRBV12-4, the J call TRBJ1-1; tentative D call: TRBD1 (5 bases). DNA for the CDR3: TGTGCCAGCAGTTTTCTCTGGGGGAGCGACACTGAAGCTTTCTTT. It encodes CASSFLWGSDTEAFF.